These T cell receptor beta chains were read from a single sample in a study of STAT5B mutations in CD4+ large granular lymphocyte leukemia. The repertoire was sequenced with immunoSEQ multiplex PCR; TCRdb's copy has only in-frame clones and lacks some. This sample has fewer than 50,000 clones, with approximately 83% found just once. Specimen: CD4+ T cells from blood buffy coats. The receptors come from a human donor in good health. Both conserved end residues are part of each CDR3. Fields, in order: CDR3 protein, CDR3 DNA, D gene, V gene, J gene, clone size. A D gene is named only where the DNA matches it firmly. Some rows have no size entry. The others give once, few or many, or a class for an expanded clone.

CASSEGQANYSPLHF,TGTGCCAGTAGTGAGGGGCAGGCCAATTATTCACCCCTCCACTTT,-,TRBV19,TRBJ1-6,-
CASSLDQDSSYEQYF,TGTGCCAGCAGCTTAGACCAGGACTCCTCCTACGAGCAGTACTTC,-,TRBV7-6,TRBJ2-7,-
CASSLGDGVSNQPQHF,TGCGCCAGCAGCTTGGGGGACGGTGTTAGCAATCAGCCCCAGCATTTT,-,TRBV5-1,TRBJ1-5,-
CAWRVTASNEKLFF,TGTGCCTGGAGGGTGACAGCTAGTAATGAAAAACTGTTTTTT,-,TRBV30,TRBJ1-4,-
CASSLETLPNEKLFF,TGCGCCAGCAGCTTGGAAACCTTGCCTAATGAAAAACTGTTTTTT,-,TRBV5-1,TRBJ1-4,-
CASSATGVGVNSPLHF,TGTGCCAGCAGTGCCACAGGGGTCGGTGTGAATTCACCCCTCCACTTT,TRBD1,TRBV6-1,TRBJ1-6,-
CAGIIRDRGGYTF,TGTGCCGGAATAATCAGGGACAGGGGAGGCTACACCTTC,TRBD1,TRBV6-1,TRBJ1-2,-
CASSVEGFGSYEQYF,TGTGCCAGCAGCGTAGAGGGTTTCGGGTCCTACGAGCAGTACTTC,-,TRBV9,TRBJ2-7,-
CAWSIPGQGPDTQYF,TGTGCCTGGAGTATTCCCGGACAGGGACCAGATACGCAGTATTTT,TRBD1,TRBV30,TRBJ2-3,-
CASSLFGSGGADEQFF,TGTGCCAGCAGTTTATTCGGTAGCGGGGGGGCCGATGAGCAGTTCTTC,TRBD2,TRBV28,TRBJ2-1,few
CASSGTFADTQYF,TGTGCCAGCAGTGGGACATTCGCGGATACGCAGTATTTT,-,TRBV2,TRBJ2-3,-
CASTSRGGYGYTF,TGTGCCAGCACCTCGAGGGGGGGCTATGGCTACACCTTC,-,TRBV28,TRBJ1-2,-
CAWSVLGQGSAEAFF,TGTGCCTGGAGTGTTTTGGGACAGGGAAGCGCTGAAGCTTTCTTT,TRBD1,TRBV30,TRBJ1-1,-
CASNPTGTSYNEQFF,TGTGCCAGCAACCCTACCGGGACTTCCTACAATGAGCAGTTCTTC,-,TRBV7-2,TRBJ2-1,-
CASSLGRRGDGYTF,TGCGCCAGCAGCTTGGGTCGCAGGGGGGATGGCTACACCTTC,TRBD1,TRBV5-1,TRBJ1-2,-
CASSLGGWKNNEQFF,TGTGCCAGCAGCCTCGGAGGGTGGAAAAACAATGAGCAGTTCTTC,-,TRBV7-9,TRBJ2-1,-
CASSRHTQGGYTF,TGTGCCAGCAGCCGCCACACACAGGGTGGCTACACCTTC,-,TRBV11-2,TRBJ1-2,once
CASSLETVLSTEAFF,TGCGCCAGCAGCTTGGAGACTGTGTTGAGTACTGAAGCTTTCTTT,-,TRBV5-1,TRBJ1-1,-
CASRWDSNEKLFF,TGTGCCAGCAGATGGGATTCTAATGAAAAACTGTTTTTT,-,TRBV6-1,TRBJ1-4,-
CASSQAGTGNYEQYF,TGCGCCAGCAGCCAAGCCGGGACAGGGAACTACGAGCAGTACTTC,TRBD1,TRBV4-1,TRBJ2-7,-
CASSVGGQASTDTQYF,TGTGCCAGCAGCGTAGGGGGACAGGCGTCCACAGATACGCAGTATTTT,TRBD1,TRBV9,TRBJ2-3,-
CASSPLTGANTEAFF,TGTGCCAGCAGCCCCCTGACCGGGGCGAACACTGAAGCTTTCTTT,-,TRBV5-5,TRBJ1-1,-
CASSLNTGQEKLFF,TGTGCCAGCAGCTTAAATACAGGGCAGGAAAAACTGTTTTTT,-,TRBV7-6,TRBJ1-4,once
CASSQAENRIYGYTF,TGTGCCAGCAGCCAAGCGGAAAATAGGATCTATGGCTACACCTTC,-,TRBV11-2,TRBJ1-2,-
CASSLDRTGSGELFF,TGCGCCAGCAGCTTGGATCGGACAGGGTCCGGGGAGCTGTTTTTT,TRBD1,TRBV5-1,TRBJ2-2,-
CASSLGQGANQPQHF,TGTGCCAGCAGCTTGGGCCAGGGTGCCAATCAGCCCCAGCATTTT,-,TRBV5-4,TRBJ1-5,-
CASSFIRPPPETGGAWRGNTEAFF,TGTGCCAGCAGTTTTATTCGACCCCCCCCCGAGACAGGGGGCGCATGGAGGGGGAACACTGAAGCTTTCTTT,TRBD1,TRBV27,TRBJ1-1,-
CSVAVLATPDTQYF,TGCAGCGTTGCGGTGCTAGCGACGCCAGATACGCAGTATTTT,-,TRBV29-1,TRBJ2-3,-
CASGLNRDQETQYF,TGTGCTAGTGGTTTGAACAGGGACCAAGAGACCCAGTACTTC,-,TRBV12-5,TRBJ2-5,-
CASSEAYRSDTQYF,TGTGCCAGCAGTGAAGCGTACAGGTCAGATACGCAGTATTTT,-,TRBV6-1,TRBJ2-3,once
CASSDPRELGGYTF,TGTGCCAGCAGCGACCCCAGGGAACTGGGGGGCTACACCTTC,-,TRBV9,TRBJ1-2,-
CASSRDSNYGYTF,TGTGCCAGCAGCCGGGACAGTAACTATGGCTACACCTTC,TRBD1,TRBV11-1,TRBJ1-2,-
CASSYQVSEQYF,TGTGCCAGCAGCTACCAGGTCTCCGAGCAGTACTTC,-,TRBV7-2,TRBJ2-7,-
CASTGGNEQFF,TGCGCCAGCACCGGCGGCAATGAGCAGTTCTTC,-,TRBV5-1,TRBJ2-1,once
CASSRDGASEYF,TGTGCCAGCAGCAGGGACGGGGCTAGCGAGTACTTC,-,TRBV5-6,TRBJ2-7,-
CASSPYEAFF,TGTGCCAGCAGTCCATATGAAGCTTTCTTT,-,TRBV6-5,TRBJ1-1,-
CAWNKYDNEQFF,TGTGCCTGGAATAAGTATGACAATGAGCAGTTCTTC,-,TRBV30,TRBJ2-1,-
CASSESRAGQFDTEAFF,TGCGCCAGCAGTGAGTCCAGGGCGGGCCAGTTCGACACTGAAGCTTTCTTT,-,TRBV10-1,TRBJ1-1,few
CASSPQVGNPSYTF,TGTGCCAGCAGCCCACAAGTAGGGAACCCTAGCTACACCTTC,-,TRBV7-9,TRBJ1-2,-
CASSPLPGGGRYTF,TGTGCCAGCAGCCCGCTCCCAGGGGGCGGGCGCTACACCTTC,TRBD1,TRBV2,TRBJ1-2,-
CASSLDTVSYEQYF,TGTGCCAGCAGCTTGGACACGGTCTCCTACGAGCAGTACTTC,-,TRBV5-4,TRBJ2-7,-
CASSSRGAGGAEQYF,TGTGCCAGTAGTTCCCGAGGGGCAGGGGGGGCCGAGCAGTACTTC,-,TRBV19,TRBJ2-7,-
CASSQDGSGGPTDTQYF,TGCGCCAGCAGCCAAGATGGGAGCGGGGGGCCCACAGATACGCAGTATTTT,TRBD2,TRBV4-1,TRBJ2-3,-
CASSGQGAKNIQYF,TGTGCCAGCAGTGGACAGGGGGCCAAAAACATTCAGTACTTC,TRBD1,TRBV4-2,TRBJ2-4,few
CASSQVGGQGKQPQHF,TGTGCCAGCAGCCAAGTAGGGGGACAGGGCAAACAGCCCCAGCATTTT,TRBD1,TRBV4-2,TRBJ1-5,-
CASSLETGGGYTF,TGCGCCAGCAGCTTGGAGACAGGGGGTGGCTACACCTTC,TRBD1,TRBV5-1,TRBJ1-2,-
CASSQVEGTSTDTQYF,TGTGCCAGCAGCCAAGTGGAGGGTACTAGCACAGATACGCAGTATTTT,-,TRBV14,TRBJ2-3,-
CASSLRSLAESTDTQYF,TGTGCCAGCAGCTTAAGATCATTAGCGGAGAGCACAGATACGCAGTATTTT,-,TRBV7-6,TRBJ2-3,-
CASSRDTEAFF,TGTGCCAGCAGCAGGGACACTGAAGCTTTCTTT,-,TRBV11-3,TRBJ1-1,few
CASSPRQGRETQYF,TGCGCCAGCAGCCCGCGACAGGGGAGGGAGACCCAGTACTTC,TRBD1,TRBV5-1,TRBJ2-5,-
CASSIGRSSGNTIYF,TGTGCCAGTAGTATCGGACGGAGCTCTGGAAACACCATATATTTT,-,TRBV19,TRBJ1-3,-
CASSSDSHVLTF,TGTGCCAGCAGTTCAGACAGCCACGTCCTGACTTTC,-,TRBV27,TRBJ2-6,-
CASSPPFELNTEAFF,TGTGCCAGCAGCCCCCCATTCGAACTCAACACTGAAGCTTTCTTT,-,TRBV11-3,TRBJ1-1,few